This T cell receptor (beta chain) was profiled in a study of CD8 T cells in ankylosing spondylitis. Study results and limitations: Apparently characteristic of ankylosing spondylitis blood was a TCR beta motif (roughly eight highly homologous variants). Reportedly, disease-linked clones are significantly enriched in ankylosing spondylitis patients' matched synovial fluid. Certain motif variants had earlier been reported in reactive arthritis synovial fluid and blood.

CDR3 length: 13 residues. Germline trimming cut 5 bases from V and 3 bases from J; bases unmatched to any gene: 2. The V gene's germline CDR1 is ENHRY and CDR2 SYGVKD. As the method for making TCR beta libraries, quantitative 5'-RACE with molecular barcodes was used. TCRdb fed the 5' RACE reads into MiXCR, producing one record per CDR3 protein. The sample lists 500,000 to 650,000 distinct CDR3 sequences; 5.3% were seen once. This clonotype was recorded many times. Its antigen is as yet unknown. Sequenced sample: blood, either unsorted or a sorted T cell fraction (not recorded which). The V call is TRBV10-3, the J call TRBJ1-2; 8 nucleotides match TRBD1. The TCR comes from a male donor with ankylosing spondylitis. Here the CDR3 DNA reads TGTGCCATCAGTTCGACAGGGGACTATGGCTACACCTTC. Encoded protein: CAISSTGDYGYTF.